Sequencing of this T cell receptor (beta chain) was carried out in a study of blood T cell repertoires in COVID-19. Study context: Acute and convalescent COVID-19 specimens originated in the United States, Italy and Spain.

Method: immunoSEQ multiplex PCR; TCRdb's copy keeps in-frame clones and lacks some. The sample gives about 180,000 clones, more than 75% of which show up once; roughly 17% is in the top ten. V lost 3 bases and J lost 4; bases outside the gene matches: 2. From germline, CDR1 is SGHKS and CDR2 YYEKEE (reference sequence). The length of the CDR3 is 14 residues. The origin of this receptor is a woman in her 50s who had recovered from COVID-19. The rearrangement links TRBV5-5 to TRBJ1-2, with 11 bases matching TRBD1. The sequenced sample consisted of PBMCs or T cells enriched from blood (not recorded which). CDR3 sequence reads: CASSSDRGPYGYTF. As DNA, the CDR3 is TGTGCCAGCAGCTCGGACAGGGGGCCCTATGGCTACACCTTC.